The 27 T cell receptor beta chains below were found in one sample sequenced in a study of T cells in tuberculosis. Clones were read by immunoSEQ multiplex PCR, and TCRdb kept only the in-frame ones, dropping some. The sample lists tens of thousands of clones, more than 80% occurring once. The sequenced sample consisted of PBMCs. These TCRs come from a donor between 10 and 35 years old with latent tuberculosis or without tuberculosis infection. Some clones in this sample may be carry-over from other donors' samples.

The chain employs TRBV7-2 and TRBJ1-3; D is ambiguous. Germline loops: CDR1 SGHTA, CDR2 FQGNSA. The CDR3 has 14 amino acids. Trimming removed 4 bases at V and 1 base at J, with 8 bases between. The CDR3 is CASSSLGSGNTIYF. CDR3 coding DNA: TGTGCCAGCAGCTCTCTCGGGTCTGGAAACACCATATATTTT. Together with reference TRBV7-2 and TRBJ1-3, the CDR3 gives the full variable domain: GAGVSQSPSNKVTEKGKDVELRCDPISGHTALYWYRQSLGQGLEFLIYFQGNSAPDKSGLPSDRFSAERTGGSVSTLTIQRTQQEDSAVYLCASSSLGSGNTIYFGEGSWLTVV.

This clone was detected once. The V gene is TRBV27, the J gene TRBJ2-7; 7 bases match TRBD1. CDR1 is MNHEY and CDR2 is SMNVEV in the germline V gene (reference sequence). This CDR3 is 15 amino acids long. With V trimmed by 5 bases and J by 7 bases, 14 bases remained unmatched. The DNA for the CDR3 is TGTGCCAGCAGTCAAATTGACAGGGCTAGGTGGGAGCAGTACTTC. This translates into CASSQIDRARWEQYF.

The CDR3 sequence: CASSYGGSNNQPQHF. The CDR3 nucleotides are TGTGCCAGCAGTTACGGCGGGAGCAACAATCAGCCCCAGCATTTT. This chain connects TRBV6-6 to TRBJ1-5; no reliable D call. Deletions cut 2 bases from V and 3 bases from J, with 11 bases between. Germline-derived CDR1 and CDR2 are MNHNY and SVGAGI (reference sequence). This CDR3 spans 15 amino acids.

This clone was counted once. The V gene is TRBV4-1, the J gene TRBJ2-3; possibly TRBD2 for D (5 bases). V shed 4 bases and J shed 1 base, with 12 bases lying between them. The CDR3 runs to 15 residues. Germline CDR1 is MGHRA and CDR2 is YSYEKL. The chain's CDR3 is CASSLLGLGTDTQYF. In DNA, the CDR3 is TGCGCCAGCAGCCTCCTAGGACTTGGCACAGATACGCAGTATTTT.

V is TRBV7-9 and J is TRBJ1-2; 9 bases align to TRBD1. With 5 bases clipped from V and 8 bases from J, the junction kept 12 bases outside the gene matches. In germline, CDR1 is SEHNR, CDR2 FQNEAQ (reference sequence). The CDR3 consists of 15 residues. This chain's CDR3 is CASSPRSTGGAGYTF. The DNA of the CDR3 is TGTGCCAGCAGCCCCCGATCCACAGGGGGCGCCGGCTACACCTTC.

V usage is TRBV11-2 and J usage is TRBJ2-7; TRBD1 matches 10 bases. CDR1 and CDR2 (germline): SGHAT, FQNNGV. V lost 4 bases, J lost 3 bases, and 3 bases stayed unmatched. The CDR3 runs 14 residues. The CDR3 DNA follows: TGTGCCAGCAGCTCCGGGACAGGGGTCTACGAGCAGTACTTC. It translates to CASSSGTGVYEQYF.

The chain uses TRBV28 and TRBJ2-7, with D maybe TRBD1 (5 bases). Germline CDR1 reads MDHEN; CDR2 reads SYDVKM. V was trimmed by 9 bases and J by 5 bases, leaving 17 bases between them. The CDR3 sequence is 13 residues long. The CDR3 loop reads CASTTVLIDEQYF. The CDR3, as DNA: TGTGCCAGTACGACAGTATTGATCGACGAGCAGTACTTC.

CDR3 sequence reads: CASSFGQGLYGYTF. As DNA, the CDR3 is TGTGCCAGCAGCTTTGGACAGGGACTTTATGGCTACACCTTC. The chain carries TRBV7-2 and TRBJ1-2; 8 nucleotides align to TRBD1. CDR1 is SGHTA and CDR2 is FQGNSA in the germline V gene. The CDR3 is 14 residues long. Trimming cost V 3 bases and J 5 bases; bases outside gene matches: 5.

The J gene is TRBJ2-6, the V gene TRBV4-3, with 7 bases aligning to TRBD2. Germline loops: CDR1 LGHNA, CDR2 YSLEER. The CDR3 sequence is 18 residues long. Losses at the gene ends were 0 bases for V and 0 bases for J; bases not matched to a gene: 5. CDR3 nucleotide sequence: TGCGCCAGCAGCCAAGATCGCGGGGGAAGCTCTGGGGCCAACGTCCTGACTTTC. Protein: CASSQDRGGSSGANVLTF.

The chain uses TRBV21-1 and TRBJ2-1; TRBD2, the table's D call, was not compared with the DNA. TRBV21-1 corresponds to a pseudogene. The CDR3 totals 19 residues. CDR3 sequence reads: CASSKRFGITAAGFDEQFF. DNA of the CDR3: TGTGCCAGCAGCAAACGGTTTGGGATAACGGCGGCGGGATTCGATGAGCAGTTCTTC.

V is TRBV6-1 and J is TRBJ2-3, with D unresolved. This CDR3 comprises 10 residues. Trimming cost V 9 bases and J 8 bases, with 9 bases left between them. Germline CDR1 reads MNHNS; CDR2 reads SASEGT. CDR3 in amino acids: CASSSSTQYF. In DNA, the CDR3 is TGTGCCAGTTCGTCGAGTACGCAGTATTTT.

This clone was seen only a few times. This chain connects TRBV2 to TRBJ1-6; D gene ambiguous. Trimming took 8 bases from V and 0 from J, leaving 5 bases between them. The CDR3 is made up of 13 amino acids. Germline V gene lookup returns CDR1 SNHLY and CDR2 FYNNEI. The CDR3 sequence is CASSSSYNSPLHF. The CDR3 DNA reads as TGTGCCAGCTCGAGCTCCTATAATTCACCCCTCCACTTT.

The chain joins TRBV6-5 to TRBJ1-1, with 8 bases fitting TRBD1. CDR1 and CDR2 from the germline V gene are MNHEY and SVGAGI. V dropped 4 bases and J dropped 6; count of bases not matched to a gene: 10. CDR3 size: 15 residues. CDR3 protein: CASSSRDRGGPEAFF. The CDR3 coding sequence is TGTGCCAGCAGTTCCAGAGACAGGGGTGGGCCTGAAGCTTTCTTT.

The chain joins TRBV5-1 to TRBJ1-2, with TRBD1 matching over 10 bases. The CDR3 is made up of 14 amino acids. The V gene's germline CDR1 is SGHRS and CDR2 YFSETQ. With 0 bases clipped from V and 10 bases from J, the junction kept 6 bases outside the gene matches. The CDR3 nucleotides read TGCGCCAGCAGCTTGGGACAGGGGGCGAATCCCTACACCTTC. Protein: CASSLGQGANPYTF.

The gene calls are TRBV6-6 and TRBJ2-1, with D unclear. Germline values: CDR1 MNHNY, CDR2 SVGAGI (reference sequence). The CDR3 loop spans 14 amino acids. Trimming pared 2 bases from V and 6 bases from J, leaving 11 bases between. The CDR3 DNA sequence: TGTGCCAGCAGTTACACCAGGAACAGCAATGAGCAGTTCTTC. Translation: CASSYTRNSNEQFF.

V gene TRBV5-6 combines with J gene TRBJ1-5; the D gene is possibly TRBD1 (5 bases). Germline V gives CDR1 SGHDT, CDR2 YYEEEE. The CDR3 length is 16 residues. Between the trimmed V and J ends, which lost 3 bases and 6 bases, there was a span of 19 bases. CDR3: CASSSSPGLGPQPQHF. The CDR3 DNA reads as TGTGCCAGCAGCTCTTCTCCGGGACTCGGACCTCAGCCCCAGCATTTT. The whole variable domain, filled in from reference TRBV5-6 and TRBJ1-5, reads DAGVTQSPTHLIKTRGQQVTLRCSPKSGHDTVSWYQQALGQGPQFIFQYYEEEERQRGNFPDRFSGHQFPNYSSELNVNALLLGDSALYLCASSSSPGLGPQPQHFGDGTRLSIL.

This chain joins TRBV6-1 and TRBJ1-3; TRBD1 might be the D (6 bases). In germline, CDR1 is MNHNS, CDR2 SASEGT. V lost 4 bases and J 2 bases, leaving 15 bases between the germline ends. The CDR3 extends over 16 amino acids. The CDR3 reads CASSVSGVGAGNTIYF. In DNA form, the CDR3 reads TGTGCCAGCAGTGTCTCAGGGGTGGGGGCTGGAAACACCATATATTTT.

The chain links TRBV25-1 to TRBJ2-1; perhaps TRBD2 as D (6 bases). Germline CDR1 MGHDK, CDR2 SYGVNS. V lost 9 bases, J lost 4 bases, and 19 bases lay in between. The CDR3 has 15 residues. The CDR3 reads CASRVGGGSYNEQFF. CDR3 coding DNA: TGTGCCAGTCGCGTGGGAGGTGGGTCTTACAATGAGCAGTTCTTC.

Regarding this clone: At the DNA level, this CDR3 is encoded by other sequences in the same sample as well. The CDR3 DNA reads as TGTGCCAGCAGCCTATCGGGGGGCTATGGCTACACCTTC. Its protein is CASSLSGGYGYTF. The V and J genes are TRBV5-4 and TRBJ1-2; tentatively, D is TRBD1 (5 bases). The germline V gene encodes CDR1 SGHNT and CDR2 YYREEE (reference sequence). The CDR3 covers 13 residues. V shed 4 bases and J shed 4 bases, with 11 bases lying between them. Supplemented by reference TRBV5-4 and TRBJ1-2, the full variable domain reads ETGVTQSPTHLIKTRGQQVTLRCSSQSGHNTVSWYQQALGQGPQFIFQYYREEENGRGNFPPRFSGLQFPNYSSELNVNALELDDSALYLCASSLSGGYGYTFGSGTRLTVV.

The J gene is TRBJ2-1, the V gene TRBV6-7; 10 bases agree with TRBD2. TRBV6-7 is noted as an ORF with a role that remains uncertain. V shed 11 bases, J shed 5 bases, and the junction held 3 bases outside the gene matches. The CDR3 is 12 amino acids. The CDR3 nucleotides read TGTGCCGGTCTAGCGGGAGACAATGAGCAGTTCTTC. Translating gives CAGLAGDNEQFF.

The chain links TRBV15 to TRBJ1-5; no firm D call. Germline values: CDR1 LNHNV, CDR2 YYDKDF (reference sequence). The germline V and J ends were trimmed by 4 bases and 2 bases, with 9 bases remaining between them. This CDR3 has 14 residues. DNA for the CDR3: TGTGCCACCAGCAACGAGCCGCGCAATCAGCCCCAGCATTTT. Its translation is CATSNEPRNQPQHF.

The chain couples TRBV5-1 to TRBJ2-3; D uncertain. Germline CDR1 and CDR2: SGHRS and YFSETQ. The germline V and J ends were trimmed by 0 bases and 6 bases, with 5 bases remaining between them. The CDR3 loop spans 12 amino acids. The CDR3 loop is CASSLDLDTQYF. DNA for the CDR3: TGCGCCAGCAGCTTGGATCTCGATACGCAGTATTTT.

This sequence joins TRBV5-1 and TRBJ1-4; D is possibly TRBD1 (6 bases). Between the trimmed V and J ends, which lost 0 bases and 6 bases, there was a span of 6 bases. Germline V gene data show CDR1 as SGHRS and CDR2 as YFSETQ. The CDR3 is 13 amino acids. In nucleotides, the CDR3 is TGCGCCAGCAGCTTGGACAGGGATGAAAAACTGTTTTTT. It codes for CASSLDRDEKLFF. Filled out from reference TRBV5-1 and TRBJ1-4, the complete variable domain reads KAGVTQTPRYLIKTRGQQVTLSCSPISGHRSVSWYQQTPGQGLQFLFEYFSETQRNKGNFPGRFSGRQFSNSRSEMNVSTLELGDSALYLCASSLDRDEKLFFGSGTQLSVL.

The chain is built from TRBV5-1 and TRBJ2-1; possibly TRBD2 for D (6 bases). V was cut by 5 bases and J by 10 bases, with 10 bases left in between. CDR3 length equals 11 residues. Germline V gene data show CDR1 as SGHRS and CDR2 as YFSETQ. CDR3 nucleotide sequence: TGCGCCAGCAGGCGGGGAGACGAGCAGTTCTTC. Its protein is CASRRGDEQFF. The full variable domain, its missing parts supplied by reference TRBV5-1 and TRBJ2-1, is KAGVTQTPRYLIKTRGQQVTLSCSPISGHRSVSWYQQTPGQGLQFLFEYFSETQRNKGNFPGRFSGRQFSNSRSEMNVSTLELGDSALYLCASRRGDEQFFGPGTRLTVL.

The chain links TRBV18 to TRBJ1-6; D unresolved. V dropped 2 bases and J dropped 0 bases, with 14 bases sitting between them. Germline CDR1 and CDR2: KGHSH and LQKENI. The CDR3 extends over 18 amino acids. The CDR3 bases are TGTGCCAGCTCACCAGAGCCGCATAACCTCTCCTATAATTCACCCCTCCACTTT. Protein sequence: CASSPEPHNLSYNSPLHF.

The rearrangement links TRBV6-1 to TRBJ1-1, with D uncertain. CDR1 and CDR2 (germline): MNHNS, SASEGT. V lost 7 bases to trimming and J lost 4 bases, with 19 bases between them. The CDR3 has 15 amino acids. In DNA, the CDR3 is TGTGCCAGCACGCCGCCTCGGAGTTCCCCCACTGAAGCTTTCTTT. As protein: CASTPPRSSPTEAFF.

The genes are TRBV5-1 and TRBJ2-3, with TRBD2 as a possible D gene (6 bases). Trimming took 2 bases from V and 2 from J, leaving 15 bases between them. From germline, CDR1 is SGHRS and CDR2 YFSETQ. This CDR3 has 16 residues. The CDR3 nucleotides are TGCGCCAGCAGCTTTCCCGGCAGGGAGGACACAGATACGCAGTATTTT. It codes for CASSFPGREDTDTQYF.